A selection of T cell receptor beta chains follows, all from one sample in a study of T cell responses to AZD1222 COVID-19 vaccine. Data came from immunoSEQ multiplex PCR; TCRdb stores just in-frame clones and leaves some out. The sample records 90,000 to 120,000 clones, around 87% being singletons. The sample here was peripheral blood, taken on day 0 of AZD1222 vaccination. These receptor sequences come from an adult in good health. Each CDR3 is given with its conserved first and last residue. The D gene is left open where the match is weak. Clone size is shown for a subset of rows, as once, few, many or a class of expanded clone.

-	TRBV19	TRBJ2-7	TRBD1	CASSPTGEYEQYF	TGTGCCAGTAGTCCGACAGGGGAGTACGAGCAGTACTTC
-	TRBV28	TRBJ1-5	TRBD1	CASSDRVNQPQHF	TGTGCCAGCAGTGACAGGGTAAATCAGCCCCAGCATTTT
-	TRBV10-3	TRBJ2-3	-	CAISRSTPETDTQYF	TGTGCCATCAGTCGGTCGACTCCCGAAACAGATACGCAGTATTTT
once	TRBV3-1/TRBV3-2	TRBJ2-3	TRBD2	CASSQDLRLAGTSTDTQYF	TGTGCCAGCAGCCAAGATCTGAGACTAGCGGGGACTAGCACAGATACGCAGTATTTT
few	TRBV7-3	TRBJ2-2	-	CASSISSGGGELFF	TGTGCCAGCAGCATCTCTAGTGGGGGCGGGGAGCTGTTTTTT
-	TRBV7-2	TRBJ1-3	-	CASSLAWGAYSGNTIYF	TGTGCCAGCAGCTTAGCATGGGGGGCTTACTCTGGAAACACCATATATTTT
-	TRBV18	TRBJ2-7	TRBD1	CASSPYLRIGQGGYEQYF	TGTGCCAGCTCACCCTACTTGCGGATCGGACAGGGAGGCTACGAGCAGTACTTC
-	TRBV7-9	TRBJ2-3	-	CASSFYDRDTQYF	TGTGCCAGCAGCTTCTACGACAGAGATACGCAGTATTTT
-	TRBV27	TRBJ1-1	TRBD1	CASSSGQGSTEAFF	TGTGCCAGCAGTTCCGGACAGGGGAGCACTGAAGCTTTCTTT
-	TRBV6-2/TRBV6-3	TRBJ2-7	TRBD2	CASSPPGLAAPPPSEQYF	TGTGCCAGCAGTCCCCCGGGACTAGCGGCCCCACCCCCCTCCGAGCAGTACTTC
-	TRBV21-1	TRBJ2-1	-	CASSKPSEGSGTSYNEQFF	TGTGCCAGCAGCAAACCCTCTGAAGGGAGCGGGACCTCCTACAATGAGCAGTTCTTC
-	TRBV2	TRBJ2-5	TRBD2	CASSEGIAGSRETQYF	TGTGCCAGCAGTGAGGGGATAGCGGGATCAAGAGAGACCCAGTACTTC
-	TRBV6-5	TRBJ2-7	TRBD1	CASSYTTGVSYEQYF	TGTGCCAGCAGCTATACGACAGGGGTATCCTACGAGCAGTACTTC
-	TRBV9	TRBJ2-5	TRBD2	CASSWTSGGGETQYF	TGTGCCAGCAGCTGGACTAGCGGGGGGGGAGAGACCCAGTACTTC
-	TRBV6-1	TRBJ1-1	-	CASSDQHVMNTEAFF	TGTGCCAGCAGTGACCAGCATGTGATGAACACTGAAGCTTTCTTT
-	TRBV2	TRBJ2-7	TRBD2	CASSVSLAGTYEQYF	TGTGCCAGCAGTGTCAGCCTAGCGGGTACCTACGAGCAGTACTTC
-	TRBV19	TRBJ2-7	TRBD1	CASSTRDRVYEQYF	TGTGCCAGTAGTACCCGGGACAGGGTCTACGAGCAGTACTTC
-	TRBV7-2	TRBJ1-6	-	CASSLAVSRSPLHF	TGTGCCAGTAGCTTAGCAGTCAGTCGTTCACCCCTCCACTTT
-	TRBV9	TRBJ2-5	-	CASSFRWSQETQYF	TGTGCCAGCAGCTTCCGTTGGAGCCAAGAGACCCAGTACTTC
-	TRBV18	TRBJ1-1	-	CASSTPADHDGNTEAFF	TGTGCCAGCTCAACTCCCGCCGACCATGACGGGAACACTGAAGCTTTCTTT
-	TRBV27	TRBJ2-3	TRBD2	CASSLRLRLAGRGNTDTQYF	TGTGCCAGCAGTTTACGTCTCCGGCTAGCGGGGAGGGGGAACACAGATACGCAGTATTTT
few	TRBV28	TRBJ2-7	-	CASSLVGYEQYF	TGTGCCAGCAGTTTGGTGGGCTACGAGCAGTACTTC
-	TRBV9	TRBJ2-7	TRBD1	CASGQGGREQYF	TGTGCCAGCGGACAGGGGGGTAGGGAGCAGTACTTC
-	TRBV11-2	TRBJ1-4	-	CASSLDAAKLFF	TGTGCCAGCAGCTTAGACGCAGCAAAACTGTTTTTT
-	TRBV7-9	TRBJ1-1	-	CASSLGATMNTEAFF	TGTGCCAGCAGCTTAGGTGCGACCATGAACACTGAAGCTTTCTTT
-	TRBV7-8	TRBJ1-6	TRBD1	CASSFGTVNNSPLHF	TGTGCCAGCAGCTTCGGGACAGTCAACAATTCACCCCTCCACTTT
-	TRBV5-6	TRBJ2-7	-	CASSLVGVNEQYF	TGTGCCAGCAGCTTGGTCGGGGTAAACGAGCAGTACTTC
-	TRBV19	TRBJ2-1	-	CASSLRESSYNEQFF	TGTGCCAGTTCCCTCAGGGAGAGCTCCTACAATGAGCAGTTCTTC
few	TRBV7-9	TRBJ2-7	-	CASSFGREQYF	TGTGCCAGCAGCTTTGGCCGCGAGCAGTACTTC
-	TRBV3-1/TRBV3-2	TRBJ2-1	TRBD1	CASSHVGRDRGLDEQFF	TGTGCCAGCAGCCACGTGGGAAGGGACAGGGGGTTAGATGAGCAGTTCTTC
-	TRBV6-5	TRBJ1-2	-	CASRDTYGYTF	TGTGCCAGCCGGGACACCTATGGCTACACCTTC
-	TRBV6-5	TRBJ2-1	TRBD1	CASSYKGATYNEQFF	TGTGCCAGCAGTTATAAGGGGGCCACCTACAATGAGCAGTTCTTC
once	TRBV5-1	TRBJ1-1	-	CASSLGTATEAFF	TGCGCCAGCAGCTTGGGGACAGCCACTGAAGCTTTCTTT
once	TRBV6-2/TRBV6-3	TRBJ2-5	-	CASSSTGQETQYF	TGTGCCAGCAGTAGCACAGGGCAAGAGACCCAGTACTTC
-	TRBV30	TRBJ1-2	-	CAWSVRVGGSGYTF	TGTGCCTGGAGTGTACGGGTAGGGGGTAGTGGCTACACCTTC
few	TRBV7-9	TRBJ2-5	-	CASSTWEAGETQYF	TGTGCCAGCAGCACCTGGGAGGCGGGCGAGACCCAGTACTTC